The sequence of this T cell receptor (beta chain) was determined in a study of T cells in tuberculosis. The data were produced by immunoSEQ multiplex PCR, yet TCRdb's version contains in-frame clones alone and is incomplete. The sample includes tens of thousands of clones, around 90% of them seen just once. The CDR3 has 17 amino acids. The germline CDR1 and CDR2 sequences are MDHEN and SYDVKM. V lost 5 bases and J 0 bases, leaving 14 bases between the germline ends. The V gene is TRBV28, the J gene TRBJ1-6; D is ambiguous. Sequencing used PBMCs. The TCR originated in a donor aged 10-29 years with latent tuberculosis or without tuberculosis infection. The CDR3 reads CASSPERGGSYNSPLHF. Written as DNA, the CDR3 is TGTGCCAGCAGTCCAGAGCGGGGTGGCTCCTATAATTCACCCCTCCACTTT.